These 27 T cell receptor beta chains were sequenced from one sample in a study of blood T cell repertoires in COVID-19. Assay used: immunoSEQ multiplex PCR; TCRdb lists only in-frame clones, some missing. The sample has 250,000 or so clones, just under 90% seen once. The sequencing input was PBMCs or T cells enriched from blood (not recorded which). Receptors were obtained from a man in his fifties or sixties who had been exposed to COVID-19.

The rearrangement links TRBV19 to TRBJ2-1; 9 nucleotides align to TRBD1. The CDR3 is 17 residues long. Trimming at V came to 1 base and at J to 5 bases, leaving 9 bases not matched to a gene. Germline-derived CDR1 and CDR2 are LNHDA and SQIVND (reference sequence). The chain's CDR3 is CASSIAKNRGQDNEQFF. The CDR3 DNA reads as TGTGCCAGTAGTATAGCCAAAAACAGGGGGCAGGACAATGAGCAGTTCTTC.

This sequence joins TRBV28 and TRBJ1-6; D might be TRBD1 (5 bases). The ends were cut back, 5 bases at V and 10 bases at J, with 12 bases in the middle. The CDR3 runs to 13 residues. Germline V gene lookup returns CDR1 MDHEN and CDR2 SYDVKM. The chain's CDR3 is CASSTGTHSPLHF. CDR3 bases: TGTGCCAGCAGTACTGGGACTCACTCACCCCTCCACTTT.

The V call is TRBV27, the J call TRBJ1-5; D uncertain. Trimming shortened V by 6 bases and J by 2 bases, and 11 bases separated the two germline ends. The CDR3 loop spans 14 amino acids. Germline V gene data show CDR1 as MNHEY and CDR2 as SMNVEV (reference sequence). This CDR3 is CASSYGRGNQPQHF. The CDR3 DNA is TGTGCCAGCAGCTACGGGAGGGGCAATCAGCCCCAGCATTTT.

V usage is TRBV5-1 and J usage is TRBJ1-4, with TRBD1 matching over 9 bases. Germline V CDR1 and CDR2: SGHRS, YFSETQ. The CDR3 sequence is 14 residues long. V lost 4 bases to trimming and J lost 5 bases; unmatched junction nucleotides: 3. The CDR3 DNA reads TGCGCCAGCAGCCAGGACAGGGGAAATGAAAAACTGTTTTTT. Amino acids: CASSQDRGNEKLFF.

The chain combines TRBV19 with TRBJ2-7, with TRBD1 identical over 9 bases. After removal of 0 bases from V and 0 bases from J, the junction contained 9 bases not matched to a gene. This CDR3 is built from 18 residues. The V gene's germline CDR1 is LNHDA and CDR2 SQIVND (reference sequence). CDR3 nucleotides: TGTGCCAGTAGTATAGACCTGATTACAGGGGGCCTCTCCTACGAGCAGTACTTC. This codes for CASSIDLITGGLSYEQYF. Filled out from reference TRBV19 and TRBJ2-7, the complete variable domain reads DGGITQSPKYLFRKEGQNVTLSCEQNLNHDAMYWYRQDPGQGLRLIYYSQIVNDFQKGDIAEGYSVSREKKESFPLTVTSAQKNPTAFYLCASSIDLITGGLSYEQYFGPGTRLTVT.

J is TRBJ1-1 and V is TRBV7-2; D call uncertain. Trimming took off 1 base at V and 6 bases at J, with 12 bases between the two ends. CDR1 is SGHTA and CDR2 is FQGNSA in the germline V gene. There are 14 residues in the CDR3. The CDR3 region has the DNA TGTGCCAGCAGCTTAGGACTTGCATGGGCTGAAGCTTTCTTT. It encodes CASSLGLAWAEAFF.

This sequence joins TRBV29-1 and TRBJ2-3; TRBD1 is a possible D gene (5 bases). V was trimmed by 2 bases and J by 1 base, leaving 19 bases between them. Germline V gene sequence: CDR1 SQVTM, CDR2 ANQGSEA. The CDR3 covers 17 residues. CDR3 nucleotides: TGCAGCGTTGAAAATCCCCAGGGCACACCCGGCACAGATACGCAGTATTTT. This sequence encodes CSVENPQGTPGTDTQYF.

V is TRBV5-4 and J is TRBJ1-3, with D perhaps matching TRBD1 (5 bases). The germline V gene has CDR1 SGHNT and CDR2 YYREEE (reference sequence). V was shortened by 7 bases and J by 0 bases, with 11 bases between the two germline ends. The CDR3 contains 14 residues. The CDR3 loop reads CASFNRSSGNTIYF. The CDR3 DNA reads TGTGCCAGCTTTAACAGGTCCTCTGGAAACACCATATATTTT. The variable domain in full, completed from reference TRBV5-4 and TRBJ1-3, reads ETGVTQSPTHLIKTRGQQVTLRCSSQSGHNTVSWYQQALGQGPQFIFQYYREEENGRGNFPPRFSGLQFPNYSSELNVNALELDDSALYLCASFNRSSGNTIYFGEGSWLTVV.

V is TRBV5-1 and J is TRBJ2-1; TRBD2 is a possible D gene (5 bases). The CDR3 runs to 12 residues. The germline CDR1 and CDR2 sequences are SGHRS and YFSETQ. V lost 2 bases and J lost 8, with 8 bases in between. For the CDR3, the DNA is TGCGCCAGCAGCTTCGGGATGTATGAGCAGTTCTTC. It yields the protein CASSFGMYEQFF.

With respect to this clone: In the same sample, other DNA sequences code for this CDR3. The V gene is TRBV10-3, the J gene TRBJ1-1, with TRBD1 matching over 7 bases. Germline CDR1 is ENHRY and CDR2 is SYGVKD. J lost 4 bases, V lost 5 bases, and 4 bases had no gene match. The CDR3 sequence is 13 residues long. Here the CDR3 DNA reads TGTGCCATCAGTCTAACAGGGGCCACTGAAGCTTTCTTT. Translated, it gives CAISLTGATEAFF.

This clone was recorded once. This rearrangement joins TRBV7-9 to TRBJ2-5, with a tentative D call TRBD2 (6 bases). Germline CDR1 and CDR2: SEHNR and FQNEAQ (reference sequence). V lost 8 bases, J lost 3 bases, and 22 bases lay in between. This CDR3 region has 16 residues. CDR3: CASETYPRGLKETQYF. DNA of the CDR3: TGTGCCAGCGAAACTTACCCACGGGGACTTAAAGAGACCCAGTACTTC. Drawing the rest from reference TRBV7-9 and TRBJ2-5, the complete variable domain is DTGVSQNPRHKITKRGQNVTFRCDPISEHNRLYWYRQTLGQGPEFLTYFQNEAQLEKSRLLSDRFSAERPKGSFSTLEIQRTEQGDSAMYLCASETYPRGLKETQYFGPGTRLLVL.

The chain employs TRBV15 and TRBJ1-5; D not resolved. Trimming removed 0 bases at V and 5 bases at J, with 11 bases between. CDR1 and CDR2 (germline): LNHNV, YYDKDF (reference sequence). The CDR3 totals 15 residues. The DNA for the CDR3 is TGTGCCACCAGCAGAGATGACACTTCATATCAGCCCCAGCATTTT. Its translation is CATSRDDTSYQPQHF.

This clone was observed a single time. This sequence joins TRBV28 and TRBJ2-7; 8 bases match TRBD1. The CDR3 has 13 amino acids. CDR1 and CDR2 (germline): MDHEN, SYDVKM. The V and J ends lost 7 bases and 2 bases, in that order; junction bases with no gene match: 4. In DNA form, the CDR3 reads TGTGCCAGCAACTCACAGGGGGCCTACGAGCAGTACTTC. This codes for CASNSQGAYEQYF.

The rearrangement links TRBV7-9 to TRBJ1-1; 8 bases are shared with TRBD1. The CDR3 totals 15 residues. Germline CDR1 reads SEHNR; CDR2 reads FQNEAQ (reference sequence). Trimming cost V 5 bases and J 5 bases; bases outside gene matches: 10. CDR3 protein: CASSKRDRGGTEAFF. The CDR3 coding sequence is TGTGCCAGCAGCAAACGCGACAGGGGTGGAACTGAAGCTTTCTTT.

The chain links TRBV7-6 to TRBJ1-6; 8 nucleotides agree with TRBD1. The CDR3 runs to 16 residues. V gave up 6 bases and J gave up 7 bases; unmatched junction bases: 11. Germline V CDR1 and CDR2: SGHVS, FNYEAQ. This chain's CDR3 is CASRTGQAPSNSPLHF. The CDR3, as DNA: TGTGCCAGCAGAACGGGACAGGCCCCTAGCAATTCACCCCTCCACTTT.

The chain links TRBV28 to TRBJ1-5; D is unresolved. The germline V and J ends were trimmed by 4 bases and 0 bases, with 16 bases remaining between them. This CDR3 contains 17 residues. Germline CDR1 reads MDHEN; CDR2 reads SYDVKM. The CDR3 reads CASSWVLSGYSNQPQHF. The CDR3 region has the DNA TGTGCCAGCAGTTGGGTCCTCTCGGGGTATAGCAATCAGCCCCAGCATTTT.

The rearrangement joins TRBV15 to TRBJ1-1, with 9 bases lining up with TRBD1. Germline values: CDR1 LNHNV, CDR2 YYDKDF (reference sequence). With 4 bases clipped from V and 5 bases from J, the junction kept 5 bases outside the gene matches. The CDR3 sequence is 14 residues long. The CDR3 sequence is CATSMDRGWTEAFF. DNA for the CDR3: TGTGCCACCAGCATGGACAGGGGCTGGACTGAAGCTTTCTTT.

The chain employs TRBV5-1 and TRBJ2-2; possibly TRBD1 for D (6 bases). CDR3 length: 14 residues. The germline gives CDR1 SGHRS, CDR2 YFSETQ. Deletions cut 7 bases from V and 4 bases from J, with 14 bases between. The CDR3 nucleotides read TGCGCCAGCTTTTCAGGGGAAATCACCGGGGAGCTGTTTTTT. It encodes CASFSGEITGELFF.

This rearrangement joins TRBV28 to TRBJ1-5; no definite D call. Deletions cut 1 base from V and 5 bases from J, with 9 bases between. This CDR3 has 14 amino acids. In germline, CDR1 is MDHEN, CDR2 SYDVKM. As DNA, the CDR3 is TGTGCCAGCAGTTTATATCACCGAGATCAGCCCCAGCATTTT. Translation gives CASSLYHRDQPQHF.

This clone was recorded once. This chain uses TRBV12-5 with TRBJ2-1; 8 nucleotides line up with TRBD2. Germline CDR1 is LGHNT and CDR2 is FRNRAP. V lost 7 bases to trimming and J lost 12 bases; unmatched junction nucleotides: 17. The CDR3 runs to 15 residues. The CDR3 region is CASVLGGGPSPRQFF. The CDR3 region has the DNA TGTGCTAGTGTCCTCGGGGGGGGGCCCTCACCGCGGCAGTTCTTC.

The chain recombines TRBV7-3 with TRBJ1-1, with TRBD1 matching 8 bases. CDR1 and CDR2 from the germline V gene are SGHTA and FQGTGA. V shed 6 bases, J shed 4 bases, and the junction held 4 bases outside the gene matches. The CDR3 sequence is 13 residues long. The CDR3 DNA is TGTGCCAGCAGATGGGACAGGTTCACTGAAGCTTTCTTT. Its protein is CASRWDRFTEAFF. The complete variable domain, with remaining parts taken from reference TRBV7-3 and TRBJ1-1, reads GAGVSQTPSNKVTEKGKYVELRCDPISGHTALYWYRQSLGQGPEFLIYFQGTGAADDSGLPNDRFFAVRPEGSVSTLKIQRTERGDSAVYLCASRWDRFTEAFFGQGTRLTVV.

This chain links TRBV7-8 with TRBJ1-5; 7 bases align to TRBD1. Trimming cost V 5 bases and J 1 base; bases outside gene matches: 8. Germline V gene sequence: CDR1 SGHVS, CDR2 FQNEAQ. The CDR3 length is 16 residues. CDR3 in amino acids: CASSIRQGRSNQPQHF. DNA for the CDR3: TGTGCCAGCAGCATCCGACAGGGTCGGAGCAATCAGCCCCAGCATTTT.

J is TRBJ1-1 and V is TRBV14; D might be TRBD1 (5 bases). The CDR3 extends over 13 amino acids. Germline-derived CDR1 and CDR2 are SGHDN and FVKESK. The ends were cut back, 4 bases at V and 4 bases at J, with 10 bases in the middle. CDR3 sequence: CASSRQRGTEAFF. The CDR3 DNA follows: TGTGCCAGCAGCCGCCAAAGGGGCACTGAAGCTTTCTTT.

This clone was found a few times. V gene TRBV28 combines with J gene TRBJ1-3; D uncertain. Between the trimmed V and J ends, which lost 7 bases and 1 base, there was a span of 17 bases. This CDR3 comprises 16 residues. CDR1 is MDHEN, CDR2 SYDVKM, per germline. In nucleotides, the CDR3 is TGTGCCAGCACCTTGGGGAGGGAGAGATCTGGAAACACCATATATTTT. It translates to CASTLGRERSGNTIYF.

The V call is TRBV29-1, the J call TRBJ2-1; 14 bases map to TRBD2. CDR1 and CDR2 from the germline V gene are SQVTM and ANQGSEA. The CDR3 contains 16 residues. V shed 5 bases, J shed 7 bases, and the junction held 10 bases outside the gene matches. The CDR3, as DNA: TGCAGCGTTATCTCTGGGACTAGCGGGAGTGAGAATGAGCAGTTCTTC. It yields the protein CSVISGTSGSENEQFF.

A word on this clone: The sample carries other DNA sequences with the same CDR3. In DNA, the CDR3 is TGTGCCAGCAGCCTATCAGGGGGCAATCAGCCCCAGCATTTT. Translated, it gives CASSLSGGNQPQHF. The chain uses TRBV3-1 (or the pseudogene TRBV3-2) and TRBJ1-5, with D possibly matching TRBD1 (6 bases). V was clipped by 4 bases and J by 2 bases, with 9 bases between them. The germline V gene has CDR1 LGHDT and CDR2 YNNKEL (reference sequence). The CDR3 is 14 amino acids.

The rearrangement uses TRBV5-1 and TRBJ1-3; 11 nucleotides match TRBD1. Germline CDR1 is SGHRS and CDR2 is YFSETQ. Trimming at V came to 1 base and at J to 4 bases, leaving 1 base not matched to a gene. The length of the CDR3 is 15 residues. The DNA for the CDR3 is TGCGCCAGCAGCTTGAGGACAGGGGGCGGAAACACCATATATTTT. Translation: CASSLRTGGGNTIYF.